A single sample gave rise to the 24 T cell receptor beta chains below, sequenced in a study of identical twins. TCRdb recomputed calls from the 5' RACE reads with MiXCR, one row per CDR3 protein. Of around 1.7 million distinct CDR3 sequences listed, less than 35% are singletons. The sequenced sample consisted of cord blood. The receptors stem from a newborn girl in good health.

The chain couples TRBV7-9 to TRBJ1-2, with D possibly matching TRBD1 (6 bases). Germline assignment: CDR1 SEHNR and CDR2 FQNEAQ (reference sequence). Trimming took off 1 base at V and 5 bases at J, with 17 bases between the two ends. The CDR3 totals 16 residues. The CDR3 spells CASSLGGLTGPYGYTF. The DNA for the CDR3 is TGTGCCAGCAGCTTAGGGGGGTTGACAGGCCCTTATGGCTACACCTTC.

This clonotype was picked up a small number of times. CDR3 residues: CSARGLAGVAEQFF. The CDR3 DNA is TGCAGTGCTAGGGGACTAGCGGGAGTCGCTGAGCAGTTCTTC. The chain is built from TRBV20-1 and TRBJ2-1, with TRBD2 identical over 14 bases. In germline, CDR1 is DFQATT, CDR2 SNEGSKA (reference sequence). The CDR3 runs to 14 residues. V shed 3 bases and J 9 bases; nucleotides not matched to a gene: 4.

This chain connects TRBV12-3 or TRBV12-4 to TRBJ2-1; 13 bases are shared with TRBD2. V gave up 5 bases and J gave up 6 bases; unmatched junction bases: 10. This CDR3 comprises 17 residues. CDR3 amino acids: CASSITSGRARGNEQFF. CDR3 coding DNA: TGTGCCAGCAGTATTACTAGCGGGAGGGCCAGAGGCAATGAGCAGTTCTTC.

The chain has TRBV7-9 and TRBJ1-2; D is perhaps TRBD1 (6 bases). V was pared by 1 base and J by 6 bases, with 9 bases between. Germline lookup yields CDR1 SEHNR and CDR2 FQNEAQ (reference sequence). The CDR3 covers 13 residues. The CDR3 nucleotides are TGTGCCAGCAGCTTAGACAGGGTGAATGGCTACACCTTC. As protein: CASSLDRVNGYTF.

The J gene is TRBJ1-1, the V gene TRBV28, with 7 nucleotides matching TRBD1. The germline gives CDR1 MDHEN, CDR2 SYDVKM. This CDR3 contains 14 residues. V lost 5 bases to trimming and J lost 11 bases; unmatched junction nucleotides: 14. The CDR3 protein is CASSRGQTPGWAFF. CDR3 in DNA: TGTGCCAGCAGTCGGGGACAGACCCCGGGGTGGGCTTTCTTT.

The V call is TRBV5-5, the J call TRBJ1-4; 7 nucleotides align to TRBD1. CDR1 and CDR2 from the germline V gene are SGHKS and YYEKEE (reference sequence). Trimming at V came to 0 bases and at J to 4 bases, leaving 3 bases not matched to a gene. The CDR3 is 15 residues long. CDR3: CASSLDRDSNEKLFF. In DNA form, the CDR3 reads TGTGCCAGCAGCTTGGACCGGGACAGTAATGAAAAACTGTTTTTT.

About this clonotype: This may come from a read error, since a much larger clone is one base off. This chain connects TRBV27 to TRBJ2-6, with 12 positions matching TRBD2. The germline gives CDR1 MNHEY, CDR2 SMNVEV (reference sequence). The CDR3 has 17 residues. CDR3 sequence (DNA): TGTGCCAGCAGTTTGACTAGCGGGAGCTCTGGGGCCGACGTCCTGACTTTC. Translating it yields CASSLTSGSSGADVLTF.

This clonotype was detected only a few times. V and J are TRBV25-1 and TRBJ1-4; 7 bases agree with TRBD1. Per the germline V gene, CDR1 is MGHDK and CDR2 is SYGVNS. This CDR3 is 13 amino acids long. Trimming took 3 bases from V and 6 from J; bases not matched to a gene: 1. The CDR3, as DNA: TGTGCCAGCAGTGACAGGGGGGATGAAAAACTGTTTTTT. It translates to CASSDRGDEKLFF.

CDR3 residues: CSAIPGLQETQYF. CDR3 nucleotide sequence: TGCAGTGCAATACCGGGACTACAAGAGACCCAGTACTTC. The gene calls are TRBV20-1 and TRBJ2-5; 7 positions match TRBD2. Germline CDR1 and CDR2: DFQATT and SNEGSKA (reference sequence). The CDR3 extends over 13 amino acids. J was trimmed by 2 bases and V by 6 bases; bases with no gene match: 6.

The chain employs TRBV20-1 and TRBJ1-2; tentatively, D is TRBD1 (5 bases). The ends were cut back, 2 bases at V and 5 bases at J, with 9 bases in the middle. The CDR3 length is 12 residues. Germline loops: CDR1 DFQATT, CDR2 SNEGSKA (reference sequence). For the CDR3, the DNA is TGCAGTGCTAGACAGGGTTGGTATGGCTACACCTTC. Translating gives CSARQGWYGYTF.

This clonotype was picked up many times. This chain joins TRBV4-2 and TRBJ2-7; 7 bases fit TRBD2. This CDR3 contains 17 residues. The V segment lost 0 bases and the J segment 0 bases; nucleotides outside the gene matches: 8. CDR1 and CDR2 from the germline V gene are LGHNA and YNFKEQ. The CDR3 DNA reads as TGTGCCAGCAGCCAAGAGTTCAGCGGGACGAACTCCTACGAGCAGTACTTC. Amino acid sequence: CASSQEFSGTNSYEQYF.

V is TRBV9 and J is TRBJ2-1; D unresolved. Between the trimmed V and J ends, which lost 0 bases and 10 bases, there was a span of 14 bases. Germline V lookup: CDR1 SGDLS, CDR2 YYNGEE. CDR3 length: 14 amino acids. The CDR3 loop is CASSVADPLGEQFF. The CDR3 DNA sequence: TGTGCCAGCAGCGTAGCGGACCCCCTGGGGGAGCAGTTCTTC.

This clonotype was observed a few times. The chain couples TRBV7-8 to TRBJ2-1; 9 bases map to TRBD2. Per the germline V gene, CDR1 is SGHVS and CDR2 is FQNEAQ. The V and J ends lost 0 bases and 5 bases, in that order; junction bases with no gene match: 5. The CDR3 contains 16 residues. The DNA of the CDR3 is TGTGCCAGCAGCTTAGCGTGGCTAGCGGGGAACAATGAGCAGTTCTTC. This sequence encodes CASSLAWLAGNNEQFF.

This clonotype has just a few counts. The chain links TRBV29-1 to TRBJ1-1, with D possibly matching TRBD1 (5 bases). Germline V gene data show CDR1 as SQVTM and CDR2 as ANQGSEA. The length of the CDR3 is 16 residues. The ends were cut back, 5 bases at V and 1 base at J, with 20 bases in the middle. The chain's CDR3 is CSVSGNTDQANTEAFF. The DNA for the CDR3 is TGCAGCGTTTCAGGGAATACGGATCAGGCGAACACTGAAGCTTTCTTT.

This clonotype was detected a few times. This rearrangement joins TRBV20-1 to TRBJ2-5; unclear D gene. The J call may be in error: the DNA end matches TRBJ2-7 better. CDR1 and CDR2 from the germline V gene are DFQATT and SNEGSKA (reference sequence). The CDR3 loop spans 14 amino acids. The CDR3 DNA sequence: TGCAGTGTCGAGTCGACCCGGGTGCCCTACGAGCAGTACTTC. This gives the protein CSVESTRVPYEQYF.

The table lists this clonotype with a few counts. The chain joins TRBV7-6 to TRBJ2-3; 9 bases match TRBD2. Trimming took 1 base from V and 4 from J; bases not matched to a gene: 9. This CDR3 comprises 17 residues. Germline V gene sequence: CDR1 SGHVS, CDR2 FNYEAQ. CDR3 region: CASSLESRTSAPDTQYF. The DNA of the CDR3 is TGTGCCAGCAGCTTAGAATCTAGGACTAGCGCCCCAGATACGCAGTATTTT.

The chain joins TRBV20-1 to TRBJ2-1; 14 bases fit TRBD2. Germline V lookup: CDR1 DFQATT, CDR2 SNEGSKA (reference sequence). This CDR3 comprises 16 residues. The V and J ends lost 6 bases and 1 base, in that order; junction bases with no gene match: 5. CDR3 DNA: TGCAGTGCCGGGACTAGCGGGAGAGGTTCCTACAATGAGCAGTTCTTC. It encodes CSAGTSGRGSYNEQFF.

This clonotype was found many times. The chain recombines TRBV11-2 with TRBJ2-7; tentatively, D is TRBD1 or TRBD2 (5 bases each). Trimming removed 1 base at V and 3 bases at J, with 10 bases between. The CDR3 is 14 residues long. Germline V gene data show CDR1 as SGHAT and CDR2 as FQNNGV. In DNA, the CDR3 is TGTGCCAGCAGCTTAGGGGACCTCCGCTACGAGCAGTACTTC. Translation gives CASSLGDLRYEQYF. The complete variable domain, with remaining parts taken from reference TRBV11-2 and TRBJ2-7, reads EAGVAQSPRYKIIEKRQSVAFWCNPISGHATLYWYQQILGQGPKLLIQFQNNGVVDDSQLPKDRFSAERLKGVDSTLKIQPAKLEDSAVYLCASSLGDLRYEQYFGPGTRLTVT.

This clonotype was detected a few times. CDR3 bases: TGCAGTGCTAGACAGATTAACTATGGCTACACCTTC. Translation gives CSARQINYGYTF. The rearrangement joins TRBV20-1 to TRBJ1-2; D ambiguous. The germline V and J ends were trimmed by 2 bases and 1 base, with 5 bases remaining between them. Per germline, CDR1 DFQATT and CDR2 SNEGSKA (reference sequence). This CDR3 region has 12 residues.

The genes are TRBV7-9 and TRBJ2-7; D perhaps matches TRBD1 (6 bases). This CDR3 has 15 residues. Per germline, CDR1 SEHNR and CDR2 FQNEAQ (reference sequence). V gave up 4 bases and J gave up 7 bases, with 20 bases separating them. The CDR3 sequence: CASSSPQGPNNEQYF. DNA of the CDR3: TGTGCCAGCAGCTCCCCTCAGGGGCCGAACAATGAGCAGTACTTC.

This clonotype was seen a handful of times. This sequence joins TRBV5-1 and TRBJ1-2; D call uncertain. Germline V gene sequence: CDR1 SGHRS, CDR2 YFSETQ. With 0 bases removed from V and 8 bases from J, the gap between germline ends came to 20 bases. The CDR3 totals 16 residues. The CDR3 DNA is TGCGCCAGCAGCTTGGGACGAGGTTTCTCCCGTCACGGCTACACCTTC. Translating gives CASSLGRGFSRHGYTF.

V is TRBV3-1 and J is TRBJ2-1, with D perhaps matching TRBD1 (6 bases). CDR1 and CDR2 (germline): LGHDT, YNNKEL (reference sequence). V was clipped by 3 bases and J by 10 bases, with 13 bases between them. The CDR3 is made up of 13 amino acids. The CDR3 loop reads CASSHQTRGEQFF. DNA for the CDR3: TGTGCCAGCAGCCACCAAACCAGGGGCGAGCAGTTCTTC.

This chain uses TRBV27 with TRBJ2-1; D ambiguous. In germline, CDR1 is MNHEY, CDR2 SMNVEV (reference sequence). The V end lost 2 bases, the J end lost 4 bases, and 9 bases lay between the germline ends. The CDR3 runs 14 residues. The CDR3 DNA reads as TGTGCCAGCAGTTTACTGCCTCCTTACAATGAGCAGTTCTTC. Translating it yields CASSLLPPYNEQFF.

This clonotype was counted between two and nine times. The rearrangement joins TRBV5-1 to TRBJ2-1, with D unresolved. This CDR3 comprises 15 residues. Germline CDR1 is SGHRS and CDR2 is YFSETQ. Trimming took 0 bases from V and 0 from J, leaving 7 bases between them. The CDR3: CASSLGAYSYNEQFF. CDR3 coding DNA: TGCGCCAGCAGCTTGGGCGCCTACTCCTACAATGAGCAGTTCTTC.